This T cell receptor (beta chain) was obtained from a study of shared clonotypes between healthy human individuals (dated by TCRdb to about 2020). Regarding the research as a whole: The cohort comprised two women and three men aged 18 to 49 years. To increase sequencing depth and limit assay-specific biases, TCR repertoire library preparation and sequencing were carried out by different laboratories using diverse techniques. For each donor, CD4 naive and CD4 memory were each given three plates, CD8 naive was given two plates, and CD8 memory was given one plate. Per donor, leukapheresis produced somewhere between about 0.94 and 8.9 billion PBMCs. The study deeply sequenced blood TCR repertoires of 5 or 6 healthy adults to estimate repertoire size and the extent of clonotype sharing between individuals.

Sequences SQVTM (CDR1) and ANQGSEA (CDR2) are obtained from the germline V gene. The CDR3 measures 11 amino acids from cysteine to phenylalanine. CDR3 DNA is the only sequence kept; it has 33 bases, read in frame from the first base. V loses 4 bases of germline sequence and J loses 7 bases, and the interval between the two ends is 10 bases. Concerning this clone itself: Its recognized antigen is unknown. Per-base quality was not reported, and no clone a single base away is much larger than it.

Donors were healthy HIV-negative adults with no recently reported acute infections or vaccinations. Only Caucasian adults living in Nashville, Tennessee, USA were represented among the donors. CD8 memory samples consisted of magnetically selected CD45RO+ cells combined with CCR7-negative CD45RA+ effector memory (TemRA) cells. Blood was collected by leukapheresis, and PBMCs were isolated by Ficoll-Histopaque density gradient centrifugation and then cryopreserved in liquid nitrogen vapor phase. Purity and quantity of every magnetically sorted T cell population were checked by analytical flow cytometry. Genomic DNA was isolated from every sorted fraction and measured by UV absorbance on a Nanodrop 2000c. Using the deep immunoSEQ assay, multiplex PCR amplified TCR CDR3 regions from genomic DNA. For each cell subset, the extracted genomic DNA was distributed evenly across all wells of several immunoSEQ 96-well plates, and each plate served as one replicate. Each replicate PCR for sorted subsets received around 0.2 ug genomic DNA, equal to roughly 30,000 T cell genomes. Purified libraries were quantified with a Qubit 3.0 fluorometer, sized on a Bioanalyzer 2100, and re-quantified with the KAPA Library Quantification kit. Every immunoSEQ 96-well plate was sequenced on a dedicated single-read 150-cycle Illumina NextSeq 550 flow cell. Under the source paper's analysis protocol: Because the immunoSEQ output included only junctional sequences and no quality scores, the filtering could not be the same as the filtering used for full-length reads. Sequences were annotated with PyIR, a Python wrapper for IgBLAST v1.9, and V/J genes and CDR3 were assigned using IMGT germline references. Reads were filtered out if the reads had weak V/J assignments (E-value above 1e-6), no CDR3, stop codons, out-of-frame junctions, or ambiguous translated residues. V3J clonotypes were defined as sequences sharing the same inferred V gene, J gene, and CDR3 amino acid sequence. To compute the percentage overlap between repertoires, the number of shared unique clonotypes was divided by the size of the smaller repertoire. RTK rarefaction, the Chao1 estimator, and Recon v2.1 estimates of unobserved clonotypes were used to assess repertoire richness. OLGA was used to compute generation probabilities for all TCRbeta clonotypes that the gDNA method yielded from a handful of donors. TCRdb stores this immuneACCESS table with in-frame sequences only. Part of the clones is absent; in the studies checked, under half of the shortfall reflects unresolved V genes, and no reason is known for the rest. The V and J calls and clone size come from that table; D and trimming were worked out from the DNA. The sample table contains more than 550,000 clones; only one count was recorded for 90% of them. Around a third of the sample lies in the top ten.

Study-level results and caveats: Sampling was restricted to blood, and TCR repertoires in tissue are likely to differ from TCR repertoires in blood. Sharing across several donors was observed for around 5% of naive CD4, 3% to 3.5% of naive CD8, about 2.5% of memory CD4, and 0.4% of memory CD8 clonotypes. Because the study included a small number of donors, the genetic and exposure-history diversity represented was limited. Naive subsets generally had larger estimated clonotype richness than memory subsets. Based on pairwise subsampling, the degree of clonotype sharing among donors was expected to be affected by sequencing depth. Incomplete sequencing was indicated by rarefaction of sorted-subset datasets, despite the large sequencing depth. Clonotypes shared by all four sorted-subset donors showed higher generation probabilities than non-shared clonotypes.

The TCR comes from a man between 18 and 35 years old in good health. Some clones in this sample may be carry-over from other donors' samples. The chain joins TRBV29-1 to TRBJ1-2, with no confident D gene call. Sequencing was done on a sample of memory CD8+ T cells from PBMCs. The cell subset or site label corresponds to: CD45RO+ cells pooled with CCR7-negative TemRA cells. The sequence in DNA is TGCAGCGTTGTTTACGGGGTTGGCTACACCTTC. The encoded protein is CSVVYGVGYTF.